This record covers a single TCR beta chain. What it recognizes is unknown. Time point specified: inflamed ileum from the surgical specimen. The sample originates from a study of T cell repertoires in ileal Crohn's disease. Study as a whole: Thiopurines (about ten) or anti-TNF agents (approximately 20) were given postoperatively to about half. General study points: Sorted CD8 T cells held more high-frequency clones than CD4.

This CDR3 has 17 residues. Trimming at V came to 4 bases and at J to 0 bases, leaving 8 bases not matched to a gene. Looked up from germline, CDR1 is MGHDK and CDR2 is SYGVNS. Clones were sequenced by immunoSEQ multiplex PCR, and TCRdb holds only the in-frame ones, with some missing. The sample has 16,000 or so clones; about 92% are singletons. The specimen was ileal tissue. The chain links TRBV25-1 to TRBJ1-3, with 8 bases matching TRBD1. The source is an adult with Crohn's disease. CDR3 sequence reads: CASSADRGGTSGNTIYF. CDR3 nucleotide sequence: TGTGCCAGCAGTGCAGACAGGGGCGGTACCTCTGGAAACACCATATATTTT.